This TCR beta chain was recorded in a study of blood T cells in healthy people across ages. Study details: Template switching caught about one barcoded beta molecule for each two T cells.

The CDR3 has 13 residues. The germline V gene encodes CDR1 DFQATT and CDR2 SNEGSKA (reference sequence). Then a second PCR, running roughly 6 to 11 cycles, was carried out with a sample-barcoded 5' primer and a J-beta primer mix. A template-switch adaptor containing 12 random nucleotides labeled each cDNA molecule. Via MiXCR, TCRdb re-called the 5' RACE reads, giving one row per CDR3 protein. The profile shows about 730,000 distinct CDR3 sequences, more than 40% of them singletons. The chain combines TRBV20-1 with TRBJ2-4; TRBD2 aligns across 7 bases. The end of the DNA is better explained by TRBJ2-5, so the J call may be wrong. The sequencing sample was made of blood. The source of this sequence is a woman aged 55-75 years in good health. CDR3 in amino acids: CSAATSPQETQYF. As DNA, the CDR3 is TGCAGTGCCGCGACTAGCCCCCAAGAGACCCAGTACTTC.